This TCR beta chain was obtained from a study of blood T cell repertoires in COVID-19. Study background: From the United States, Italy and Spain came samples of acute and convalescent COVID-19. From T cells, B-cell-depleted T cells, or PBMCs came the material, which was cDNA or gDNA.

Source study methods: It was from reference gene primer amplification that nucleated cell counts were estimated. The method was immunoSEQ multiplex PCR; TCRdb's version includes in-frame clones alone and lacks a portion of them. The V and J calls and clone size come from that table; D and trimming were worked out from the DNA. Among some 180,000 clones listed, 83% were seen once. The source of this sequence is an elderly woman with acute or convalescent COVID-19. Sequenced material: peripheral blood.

The CDR3 region has the DNA TGTGCCAGCAGTGAAGTCCGAGACAGGGCCCCCAATCAGCCCCAGCATTTT. Translation: CASSEVRDRAPNQPQHF. This chain joins TRBV6-1 and TRBJ1-5, with 7 bases fitting TRBD1. There are 17 residues in the CDR3. J gave up 3 bases and V 1 base, and 9 bases lay outside the gene matches. CDR1 and CDR2 (germline): MNHNS, SASEGT.